A selection of T cell receptor beta chains follows, all from one sample in a study of blood T cell repertoires in COVID-19. Measured with immunoSEQ multiplex PCR; TCRdb has only the in-frame clones, and not every one. Of over 250,000 clones in the sample, 85% are singletons; the top ten hold 13%. Material for sequencing was peripheral blood. The receptor set was obtained from a human donor in a cohort sampled during active COVID-19. Each CDR3 is given with its conserved first and last residue.

TRBV6-6 | CASSPSYRTSGRIRGTGELFF
TRBV6-6 | CASSLRTGVSFATNEKLFF
TRBV7-9 | CASSRQGFDNEQFF
TRBV24-1 | CATSDSRTGGGEQYF
TRBV7-9 | CASTSTGGLAGGNNEQFF
TRBV6-4 | CASSVIAGGHEQFF
TRBV6-6 | CASNEMTDTQYF
TRBV5-6 | CASSGTGSSPLHF
TRBV7-2 | CASSLTGRSAFF
TRBV5-1 | CASSLESGQQETQYF
TRBV7-3 | CASSAQPPGLASGNEQFF
TRBV11-2 | CASSRSGSYNEQFF
TRBV4-2 | CASSQDLVSTEAFF
TRBV28 | CASSFDRVTGYTF
TRBV7-2 | CASSLARGYGYTF
TRBV7-8 | CASSLGRRQGVFDGYTF
TRBV2 | CASSVTGLEAFF
TRBV5-1 | CASSAEGGANVLTF
TRBV3-1/TRBV3-2 | CASSLRLVTDTQYF
TRBV5-1 | CASSLVRGEAFF
TRBV3-1/TRBV3-2 | CASSQGYTGVRETQYF
TRBV3-1/TRBV3-2 | CASSQLDNYEQYF
TRBV3-1/TRBV3-2 | CASSHNRRSYEQYF
TRBV9 | CASSGGGHNYEQYF
TRBV12-3/TRBV12-4 | CASRPAGGGKLFF
TRBV28 | CASTGDSVPGSGYTF
TRBV7-6 | CASSPRDRGAYEQYF